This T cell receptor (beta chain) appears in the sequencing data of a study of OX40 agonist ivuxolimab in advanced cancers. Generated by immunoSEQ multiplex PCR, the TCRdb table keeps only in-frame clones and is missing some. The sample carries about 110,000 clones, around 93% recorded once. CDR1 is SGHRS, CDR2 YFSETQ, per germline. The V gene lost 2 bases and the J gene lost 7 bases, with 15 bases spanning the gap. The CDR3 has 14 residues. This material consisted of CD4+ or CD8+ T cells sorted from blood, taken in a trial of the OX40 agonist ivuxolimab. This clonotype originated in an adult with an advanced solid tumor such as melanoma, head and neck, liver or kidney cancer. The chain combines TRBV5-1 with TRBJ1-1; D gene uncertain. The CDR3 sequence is CASSLGQRVGEAFF. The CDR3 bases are TGCGCCAGCAGCTTAGGGCAGAGGGTTGGTGAAGCTTTCTTT.